These 6 T cell receptor beta chains share one sample of origin, sequenced in a study of blood T cell repertoires in COVID-19. Clones were sequenced by immunoSEQ multiplex PCR, and TCRdb holds only the in-frame ones, with some missing. The table lists some 67,000 clones, 75% to 95% of them singletons. Sequencing was performed on peripheral blood. The receptors derive from a woman aged 18 to 35 with acute or convalescent COVID-19.

This clone was seen a single time. CDR3 protein: CASSLHEVTEAFF. CDR3 sequence (DNA): TGTGCCAGCAGCCTTCACGAGGTCACTGAAGCTTTCTTT. This chain connects TRBV3-1 (or the pseudogene TRBV3-2) to TRBJ1-1; no definite D call. CDR1 and CDR2 (germline): LGHDT, YNNKEL (reference sequence). V was clipped by 4 bases and J by 4 bases, with 10 bases between them. This CDR3 is 13 amino acids long.

The gene calls are TRBV19 and TRBJ1-4; 9 bases map to TRBD1. This CDR3 contains 15 residues. V lost 3 bases, J lost 8 bases, and 7 bases stayed unmatched. The germline V gene encodes CDR1 LNHDA and CDR2 SQIVND (reference sequence). CDR3 loop: CASSIGTGKNEKLFF. CDR3 nucleotide sequence: TGTGCCAGTAGTATCGGGACAGGGAAAAACGAAAAACTGTTTTTT.

This chain uses TRBV6-1 with TRBJ2-7; a possible D gene is TRBD1 (5 bases). V shed 2 bases and J shed 1 base, with 9 bases lying between them. The CDR3 contains 14 residues. Germline V gives CDR1 MNHNS, CDR2 SASEGT. Written as DNA, the CDR3 is TGTGCCAGCAGTGAATGGGGCCAGTCCTACGAGCAGTACTTC. Amino acids: CASSEWGQSYEQYF.

The rearrangement uses TRBV7-2 and TRBJ1-1; weak D call: TRBD1 (6 bases). Germline CDR1 SGHTA, CDR2 FQGNSA. Deletions cut 5 bases from V and 3 bases from J, with 10 bases between. The CDR3 is made up of 13 amino acids. For the CDR3, the DNA is TGTGCCAGCAGCGGGGACACTCACACTGAAGCTTTCTTT. Translated, it gives CASSGDTHTEAFF.

This chain links TRBV6-2 or TRBV6-3 with TRBJ2-3; a weak D match, TRBD1 (6 bases). Trimming shortened V by 4 bases and J by 1 base, and 9 bases separated the two germline ends. The CDR3 contains 14 residues. Germline V gene lookup returns CDR1 MNHEY and CDR2 SVGEGT. This CDR3 reads CASSLGAGTDTQYF. In DNA, the CDR3 is TGTGCCAGCAGTTTGGGGGCGGGCACAGATACGCAGTATTTT.

The rearrangement links TRBV2 to TRBJ2-1, with D possibly matching TRBD2 (5 bases). The ends were cut back, 6 bases at V and 2 bases at J, with 11 bases in the middle. Germline-derived CDR1 and CDR2 are SNHLY and FYNNEI. This CDR3 spans 14 amino acids. CDR3 protein: CASSPVSAYNEQFF. The CDR3 region has the DNA TGTGCCAGCAGCCCGGTTAGCGCCTACAATGAGCAGTTCTTC.